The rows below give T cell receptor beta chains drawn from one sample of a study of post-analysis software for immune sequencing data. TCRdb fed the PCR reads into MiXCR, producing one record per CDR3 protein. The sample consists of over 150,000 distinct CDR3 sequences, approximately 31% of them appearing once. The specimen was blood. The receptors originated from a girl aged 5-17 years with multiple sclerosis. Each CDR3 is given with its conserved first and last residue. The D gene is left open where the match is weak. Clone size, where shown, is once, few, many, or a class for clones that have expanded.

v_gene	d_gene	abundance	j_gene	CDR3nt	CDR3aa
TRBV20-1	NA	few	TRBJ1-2	TGCAGTGCTAGAGAGGGCCTGATTGACTATGGCTACACCTTC	CSAREGLIDYGYTF
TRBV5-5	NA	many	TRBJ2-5	TGTGCCAGCAGTCGAGGGGGGGGATGGGTGACCCAGTACTTC	CASSRGGGWVTQYF
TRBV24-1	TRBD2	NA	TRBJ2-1	TGTGCCACCAGTCCGAGGACTAGCGGGGGGCTCTACAATGAGCAGTTCTTC	CATSPRTSGGLYNEQFF
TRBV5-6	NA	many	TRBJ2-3	TGTGCCAGCAGCCTGCCCCCTCTATCAGATACGCAGTATTTT	CASSLPPLSDTQYF
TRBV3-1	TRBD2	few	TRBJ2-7	TGTGCCAGCAGCCACCCCAAGACTAGCGGGACATTTGGCGAGCAGTACTTC	CASSHPKTSGTFGEQYF
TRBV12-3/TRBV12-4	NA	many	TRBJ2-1	TGTGCCAGCAGTTTTGGGAGCCTAGCCTCTGGGAATGAGCAGTTCTTC	CASSFGSLASGNEQFF
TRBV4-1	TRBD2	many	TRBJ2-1	TGCGCCAGCAGCCAAGACGGAGTCTCTAGCGGAAGCTCCTACAATGAGCAGTTCTTC	CASSQDGVSSGSSYNEQFF
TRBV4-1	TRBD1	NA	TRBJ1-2	TGCGCCAGCAGCCTTGGGGACAGGGGGTCCTATGGCTACACCTTC	CASSLGDRGSYGYTF
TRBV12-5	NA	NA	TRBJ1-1	TGTGCTAGTGGTTTTTATTGGGGAAAAGGCACTGAAGCTTTCTTT	CASGFYWGKGTEAFF
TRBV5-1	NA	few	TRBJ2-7	TGCGCCAGCAGCTTGGCCGGGGATTTCGACGAGCAGTACTTC	CASSLAGDFDEQYF
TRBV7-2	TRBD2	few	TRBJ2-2	TGTGCCAGCAGCCGCGGTAGCGGGACGAACACCGGGGAGCTGTTTTTT	CASSRGSGTNTGELFF
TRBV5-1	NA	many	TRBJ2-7	TGCGCCAGCAGCTTGGTTGATCGCGAGCAGTACTTC	CASSLVDREQYF
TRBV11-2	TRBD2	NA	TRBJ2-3	TGTGCCAGCAGCTTAGGGCGAGCGGGGGGGGTTGCAGATACGCAGTATTTT	CASSLGRAGGVADTQYF
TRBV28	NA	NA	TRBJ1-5	TGTGCCAGCAGCTTTAGCAATCAGCCCCAGCATTTT	CASSFSNQPQHF
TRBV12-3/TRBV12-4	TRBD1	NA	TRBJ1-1	TGTGCCAGCAGTTGGGACAGGCTGGGCATGAACACTGAAGCTTTCTTT	CASSWDRLGMNTEAFF
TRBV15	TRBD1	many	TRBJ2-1	TGTGCCACCAGCACCGGACAGGGAATCGAGCAGTTCTTC	CATSTGQGIEQFF
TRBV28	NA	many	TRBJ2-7	TGTGCCAGCAGTCCAACCGCGGGGCAGCGCTACGAGCAGTACTTC	CASSPTAGQRYEQYF
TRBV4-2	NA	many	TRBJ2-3	TGTGCCAGCAGCCAAGGGTGGGAGAACACAGATACGCAGTATTTT	CASSQGWENTDTQYF
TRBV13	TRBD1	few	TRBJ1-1	TGTGCCAGCAGCTCGTCAGGGGGCTGGGAAAAAATCATGAACACTGAAGCTTTCTTT	CASSSSGGWEKIMNTEAFF
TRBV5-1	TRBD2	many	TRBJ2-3	TGCGCCAGCAGACCCGTGCGGGAGGGCCGGACAGATACGCAGTATTTT	CASRPVREGRTDTQYF
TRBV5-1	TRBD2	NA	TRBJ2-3	TGCGCCAGCAGCTTGCCGGGAGGCACTAGCACAGATACGCAGTATTTT	CASSLPGGTSTDTQYF
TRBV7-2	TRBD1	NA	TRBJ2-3	TGTGCCAGCAGCCTGAGGACAGGGGGCACAGATACGCAGTATTTT	CASSLRTGGTDTQYF
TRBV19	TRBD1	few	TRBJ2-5	TGTGCCAGTGCACAGGGGTTACAAGAGACCCAGTACTTC	CASAQGLQETQYF
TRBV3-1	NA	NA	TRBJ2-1	TGTGCCAGCAGCCAAGATCTTGTTATTTACAATGAGCAGTTCTTC	CASSQDLVIYNEQFF
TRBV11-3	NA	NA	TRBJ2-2	TGTGCCAGCAGCTTAGGGCAGATGAACACCGGGGAGCTGTTTTTT	CASSLGQMNTGELFF
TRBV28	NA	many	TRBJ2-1	TGTGCCAGCAGCCCTTCGTCCCTTGTACCGTTCTTC	CASSPSSLVPFF
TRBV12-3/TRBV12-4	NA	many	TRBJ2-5	TGTGCCAGCAGTTTCCCGGGGTTGGAGACCCAGTACTTC	CASSFPGLETQYF
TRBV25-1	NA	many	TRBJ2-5	TGTGCCAGCAGGGGGAGGACAGTCCAAGAGACCCAGTACTTC	CASRGRTVQETQYF
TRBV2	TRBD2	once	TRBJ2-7	TGTGCCAGCAGTGCTGGGGGGGTTTTAAACTACGAGCAGTACTTC	CASSAGGVLNYEQYF